Below, one T cell receptor beta chain is given with its context. These data originate in a study of blood T cell repertoires in COVID-19. All recovered Cohort 3 donors got two negative PCRs, got clearance, or saw symptom resolution. Sequencing used immunoSEQ multiplex PCR; TCRdb keeps in-frame clones, though not all of them. The profile shows more than 85,000 clones, 70% to 90% of them singletons. Germline V CDR1 and CDR2: MNHEY, SMNVEV (reference sequence). Trimming left V 6 bases short and J 8 bases short, with 10 bases between. The CDR3 has 12 residues. This chain links TRBV27 with TRBJ2-2; a possible D gene is TRBD2 (5 bases). This clonotype was obtained from a woman aged 45 to 65 who had recovered from COVID-19. Sequenced material: PBMCs or T cells enriched from blood (not recorded which). CDR3 sequence (DNA): TGTGCCAGCAGACTAGGTACTGGGGAGCTGTTTTTT. The encoded protein is CASRLGTGELFF.